This T cell receptor beta chain is from a study of blood T cell repertoires in COVID-19. Across the whole study: The cDNA or gDNA used as material had been derived from T cells, B-cell-depleted T cells, or PBMCs.

Germline CDR1 and CDR2: LNHDA and SQIVND (reference sequence). The CDR3 length is 13 residues. Deletions cut 4 bases from V and 4 bases from J, with 10 bases between. Authors' methods: Researchers report that nucleated cell counts were estimated from reference gene primer amplification. Sequencing used immunoSEQ multiplex PCR; TCRdb keeps in-frame clones, though not all of them. V and J calls and clone size are those listed in that table; D and trimming were worked out from the DNA. The sample shows over 200,000 clones, approximately 80% of them seen only once. The material sequenced was peripheral blood. The TCR sequence derives from an elderly woman with COVID-19, enrolled during active disease. J is TRBJ1-2 and V is TRBV19; TRBD1 is a possible D gene (5 bases). CDR3 protein: CASSTTVTYGYTF. The CDR3, as DNA: TGTGCCAGTAGTACGACAGTTACCTATGGCTACACCTTC.